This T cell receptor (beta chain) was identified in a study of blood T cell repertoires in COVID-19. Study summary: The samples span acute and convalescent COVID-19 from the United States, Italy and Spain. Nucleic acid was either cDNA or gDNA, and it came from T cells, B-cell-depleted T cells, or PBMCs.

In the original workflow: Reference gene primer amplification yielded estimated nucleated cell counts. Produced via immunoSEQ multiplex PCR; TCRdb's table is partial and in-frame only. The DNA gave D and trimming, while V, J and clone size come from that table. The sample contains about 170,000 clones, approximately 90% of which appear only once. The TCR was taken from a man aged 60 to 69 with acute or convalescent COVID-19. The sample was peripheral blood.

CDR3 DNA: TGTGCCAGCAGCTTAGCCGGGACAGGAGGAAACACCATATATTTT. The encoded protein is CASSLAGTGGNTIYF. The chain uses TRBV11-2 and TRBJ1-3; 8 bases line up with TRBD1. Germline trimming cut 1 base from V and 4 bases from J; bases unmatched to any gene: 3. The germline V gene has CDR1 SGHAT and CDR2 FQNNGV. CDR3 size: 15 residues.